This T cell receptor beta chain comes out of a study of PD-1 blockade in classical Hodgkin lymphoma. About this clone itself: Its antigen is unidentified.

After autologous stem cell transplantation all patients relapsed, and prior brentuximab vedotin exposure differed between cohorts. Responses achieved at best were complete response, partial response or progressive disease. Study results and limitations: By C4D1, diversity of CD4+ TCRs had risen significantly, whereas that of CD8+ TCRs had not. Still unresolved is the cause of the repertoire differences, which may be disease activity or prior therapy. Relative to healthy donors, newly diagnosed patients reportedly had lower baseline TCR diversity, which was reported as lower still in relapsed/refractory patients.

This CDR3 is 16 amino acids long. The protocol was immunoSEQ multiplex PCR, while the TCRdb copy is restricted to in-frame clones and leaves out a portion. The data show about 14,000 clones, just under 80% seen once. The receptor was derived from a human donor with classical Hodgkin lymphoma. This chain links TRBV1 with TRBJ1-1; TRBD1, the table's D call, was not compared with the DNA. TRBV1 is deemed a pseudogene. The sample consisted of peripheral blood mononuclear cells (PBMCs), taken at baseline. The chain's CDR3 is CTSSQDPLQGNTEAFF. The CDR3, as DNA: TGCACCAGCAGCCAAGATCCTTTACAGGGTAACACTGAAGCTTTCTTT.